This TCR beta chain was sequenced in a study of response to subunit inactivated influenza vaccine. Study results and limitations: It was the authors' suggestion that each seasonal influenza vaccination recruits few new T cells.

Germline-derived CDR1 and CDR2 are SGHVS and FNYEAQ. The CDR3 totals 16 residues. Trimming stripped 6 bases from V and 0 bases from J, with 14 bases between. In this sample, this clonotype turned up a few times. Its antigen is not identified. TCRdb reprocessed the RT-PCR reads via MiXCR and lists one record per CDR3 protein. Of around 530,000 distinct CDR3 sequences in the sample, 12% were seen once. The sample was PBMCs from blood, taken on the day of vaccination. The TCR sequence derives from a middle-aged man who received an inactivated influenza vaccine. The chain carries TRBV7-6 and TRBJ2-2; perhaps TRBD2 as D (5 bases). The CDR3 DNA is TGTGCCAGCAGTTTATTTTCGGGGACGAACACCGGGGAGCTGTTTTTT. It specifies CASSLFSGTNTGELFF.